This TCR beta chain originates from a study of blood T cell repertoires in COVID-19. Turning to the study itself: Researchers got acute and convalescent COVID-19 samples from the United States, Italy and Spain. T cells, B-cell-depleted T cells, or PBMCs supplied cDNA or gDNA.

Repertoires were generated with immunoSEQ multiplex PCR, while TCRdb's copy carries only in-frame clones and drops some. The sample yields some 220,000 clones, roughly 75% seen once. Trimming took 2 bases from V and 5 from J, leaving 12 bases between them. Germline-derived CDR1 and CDR2 are GTSNPN and SVGIG (reference sequence). The CDR3 has 13 residues. The chain is built from TRBV30 and TRBJ1-2; D gene ambiguous. The source of this sequence is a woman aged 70-85 years with acute or convalescent COVID-19. Sequenced: peripheral blood. The CDR3 DNA reads TGTGCCTGGAGTATCGGGGAGAGATATGGCTACACCTTC. Amino acids: CAWSIGERYGYTF.